A single sample is the source of the 12 T cell receptor beta chains below, sequenced in a study of T cell responses to AZD1222 COVID-19 vaccine. Generated by immunoSEQ multiplex PCR, the TCRdb table keeps only in-frame clones and is missing some. The table shows roughly 120,000 clones, with just under 95% occurring only once. The sequences come from peripheral blood, collected on day 0 of AZD1222 vaccination. These receptor sequences come from an adult in good health.

This clone came up once. The chain joins TRBV28 to TRBJ1-6; D gene ambiguous. CDR1 is MDHEN and CDR2 is SYDVKM in the germline V gene. The V end was cut by 6 bases, the J end by 7 bases, with 19 bases between. The CDR3 covers 16 residues. Here the CDR3 DNA reads TGTGCCAGCAGCTCCCCCGTGGAGGGTGGCAATTCACCCCTCCACTTT. Amino acid sequence: CASSSPVEGGNSPLHF.

This rearrangement joins TRBV4-1 to TRBJ2-7; 11 positions match TRBD1. V gave up 1 base and J gave up 5 bases; unmatched junction bases: 4. The CDR3 extends over 15 amino acids. In germline, CDR1 is MGHRA, CDR2 YSYEKL. The CDR3 bases are TGCGCCAGCAGCCAAGGGACAGGGGGCCGGAACGAGCAGTACTTC. As protein: CASSQGTGGRNEQYF.

In regard to this clone: The same CDR3 arises from other DNA sequences in this sample as well. The V and J genes are TRBV12-3 or TRBV12-4 and TRBJ1-5; D is unclear. This CDR3 contains 13 residues. V lost 0 bases and J 5 bases, leaving 5 bases between the germline ends. The CDR3 loop reads CASSLAGDQPQHF. Here the CDR3 DNA reads TGTGCCAGCAGTTTAGCCGGAGATCAGCCCCAGCATTTT.

V usage is TRBV7-8 and J usage is TRBJ2-3, with no clear D. CDR1 is SGHVS, CDR2 FQNEAQ, per germline. Trimming removed 7 bases at V and 6 bases at J, with 23 bases between. CDR3 length: 16 residues. The CDR3 nucleotides are TGTGCCAGCAATCCAGAGTTCTTTATGTCCCGGGATACGCAGTATTTT. Its protein is CASNPEFFMSRDTQYF.

This clone showed up just once. The rearrangement links TRBV9 to TRBJ2-3, with 8 bases that match TRBD2. After removal of 2 bases from V and 5 bases from J, the junction contained 4 bases not matched to a gene. CDR3 length equals 14 residues. Per the germline V gene, CDR1 is SGDLS and CDR2 is YYNGEE. The CDR3 loop reads CASSVIAGGDTQYF. Here the CDR3 DNA reads TGTGCCAGCAGCGTGATTGCGGGAGGAGATACGCAGTATTTT.

This sequence joins TRBV28 and TRBJ1-2, with 9 bases matching TRBD1. The CDR3 extends over 13 amino acids. CDR1 is MDHEN, CDR2 SYDVKM, per germline. J lost 7 bases, V lost 6 bases, and 6 bases had no gene match. The CDR3 loop is CASSHGQGPGYTF. CDR3 DNA: TGTGCCAGCAGCCACGGACAGGGGCCTGGCTACACCTTC.

The genes are TRBV7-9 and TRBJ1-3, with a tentative D call TRBD1 (6 bases). The ends were cut back, 0 bases at V and 0 bases at J, with 15 bases in the middle. The CDR3 is made up of 18 amino acids. Germline loops: CDR1 SEHNR, CDR2 FQNEAQ (reference sequence). The CDR3 spells CASSLARGSRGSGNTIYF. CDR3 in DNA: TGTGCCAGCAGCTTAGCGCGAGGCAGCAGGGGCTCTGGAAACACCATATATTTT.

The gene calls are TRBV27 and TRBJ2-1, with 14 bases lining up with TRBD2. The CDR3 runs 16 residues. CDR1 is MNHEY, CDR2 SMNVEV, per germline (reference sequence). Trimming took 6 bases from V and 0 from J; bases not matched to a gene: 1. The CDR3 is CASRGTSGSSYNEQFF. DNA of the CDR3: TGTGCCAGCAGGGGGACTAGCGGGAGCTCCTACAATGAGCAGTTCTTC.

The chain has TRBV12-2 and TRBJ2-1; the D call of TRBD2 is as the table states it, not checked on the DNA. TRBV12-2 is shown as a pseudogene. The CDR3 consists of 13 residues. CDR3 nucleotides: TGTGCAAGTCGCTTAGGACGTGGGGACTACCAGTTCTTC. Protein: CASRLGRGDYQFF.

V is TRBV28 and J is TRBJ1-5; 7 bases are shared with TRBD1. The CDR3 is 14 residues long. V gave up 6 bases and J gave up 7 bases; unmatched junction bases: 9. CDR1 is MDHEN, CDR2 SYDVKM, per germline. The CDR3 bases are TGTGCCAGCAGCCAAGACAGGGAGCCGCAGCCCCAGCATTTT. Translation: CASSQDREPQPQHF.

V is TRBV9 and J is TRBJ2-1, with D maybe TRBD1 (6 bases). Trimming cost V 4 bases and J 10 bases, with 15 bases left between them. CDR1 is SGDLS, CDR2 YYNGEE, per germline. CDR3 length: 13 residues. In DNA, the CDR3 is TGTGCCAGCAGCCCCCGGACAGCACACGAGCAGTTCTTC. This codes for CASSPRTAHEQFF.

This chain connects TRBV3-1 (or the pseudogene TRBV3-2) to TRBJ1-2; 10 bases agree with TRBD1. J lost 4 bases, V lost 0 bases, and 2 bases had no gene match. Germline CDR1 reads LGHDT; CDR2 reads YNNKEL (reference sequence). The CDR3 is 15 amino acids. The CDR3 nucleotides are TGTGCCAGCAGCCAAGAGGACAGGGGGGTCTATGGCTACACCTTC. This gives the protein CASSQEDRGVYGYTF.